This T cell receptor beta chain is from a study of CD8+ T cells in alopecia areata. Study-wide results and limits: Lesional tissue from the scalp (especially in alopecia totalis/universalis) showed higher clonality than normal scalp. Tissue-resident alphabeta T cells belonging to normal skin likewise get sequenced within scalp specimens.

J lost 10 bases, V lost 3 bases, and 13 bases had no gene match. The CDR3 is 16 residues long. Per germline, CDR1 MDHEN and CDR2 SYDVKM. For this clone: The antigen remains undetermined.

The sequencing template was cDNA reverse transcribed from extracted RNA. Assay: immunoSEQ multiplex PCR; the TCRdb copy retains only in-frame clones and omits some. The sample consists of tens of thousands of clones, roughly 50% of them appearing once. Starting from PBMCs, sorting isolated CD4+ and CD8+ T cells. The chain combines TRBV28 with TRBJ2-3, with 10 bases matching TRBD2. The receptor comes from a human donor with alopecia areata. Sequencing input: NKG2D-high CD8+ T cells sorted from blood. The CDR3 region has the DNA TGTGCCAGCAGTTTTTGGACTAGCGGCGCGTATACGGCGCAGTATTTT. Residues: CASSFWTSGAYTAQYF.